Following are 21 T cell receptor beta chains from one sample sequenced in a study of cytomegalovirus exposure and HLA in healthy donors. TCRdb's table, derived via immunoSEQ multiplex PCR, lists solely in-frame clones and lacks some. The sample has over 150,000 clones; about 89% are singletons. Sequenced: PBMCs. These TCRs come from a young woman in good health and CMV-seropositive.

The chain uses TRBV11-1 and TRBJ1-1; no definite D call. Per the germline V gene, CDR1 is SGHAT and CDR2 is FQDESV (reference sequence). CDR3 length: 14 residues. V dropped 1 base and J dropped 6 bases, with 12 bases sitting between them. The DNA for the CDR3 is TGTGCCAGCAGCTTAGGACTATCGCGACCTGAAGCTTTCTTT. Translated, it gives CASSLGLSRPEAFF. Full variable domain (rest looked up from reference TRBV11-1 and TRBJ1-1): EAEVAQSPRYKITEKSQAVAFWCDPISGHATLYWYRQILGQGPELLVQFQDESVVDDSQLPKDRFSAERLKGVDSTLKIQPAELGDSAMYLCASSLGLSRPEAFFGQGTRLTVV.

The J gene is TRBJ1-2, the V gene TRBV28; TRBD1 might be the D (5 bases). CDR3 length: 15 amino acids. Germline V CDR1 and CDR2: MDHEN, SYDVKM. Between the trimmed V and J ends, which lost 3 bases and 1 base, there was a span of 12 bases. In DNA, the CDR3 is TGTGCCAGCAGTTTGGGGGGATGGGATAACTATGGCTACACCTTC. It codes for CASSLGGWDNYGYTF.

V and J are TRBV10-3 and TRBJ1-1, with D perhaps TRBD1 (5 bases). The CDR3 length is 13 residues. The V gene's germline CDR1 is ENHRY and CDR2 SYGVKD. V was clipped by 3 bases and J by 1 base, with 6 bases between them. The CDR3 reads CAISEQANTEAFF. Here the CDR3 DNA reads TGTGCCATCAGTGAACAGGCGAACACTGAAGCTTTCTTT.

V usage is TRBV7-9 and J usage is TRBJ1-3; D might be TRBD1 (6 bases). V was pared by 3 bases and J by 4 bases, with 13 bases between. CDR1 and CDR2 (germline): SEHNR, FQNEAQ (reference sequence). This CDR3 spans 15 amino acids. CDR3 sequence reads: CASSFNTGTGNTIYF. The CDR3, as DNA: TGTGCCAGCAGCTTTAACACAGGGACCGGAAACACCATATATTTT.

This clone was seen only a few times. The CDR3 DNA sequence: TGTGCCAGCAGCTCCATACAGGGTAAAGGTGGCTACACCTTC. It yields the protein CASSSIQGKGGYTF. The chain uses TRBV28 and TRBJ1-2; D is perhaps TRBD1 (6 bases). With 6 bases removed from V and 7 bases from J, the gap between germline ends came to 18 bases. Germline assignment: CDR1 MDHEN and CDR2 SYDVKM. The CDR3 has 14 amino acids.

This chain uses TRBV11-2 with TRBJ2-7, with 7 bases matching TRBD1. After removal of 4 bases from V and 6 bases from J, the junction contained 9 bases not matched to a gene. This CDR3 has 14 residues. Looked up from germline, CDR1 is SGHAT and CDR2 is FQNNGV. The CDR3 is CASSSGQETPEQYF. CDR3 in DNA: TGTGCCAGCAGCTCTGGACAGGAAACTCCCGAGCAGTACTTC.

In its sample, this clone was seen a few times. CDR3 in amino acids: CASSQEQGRSSEAFF. The CDR3 DNA reads as TGCGCCAGCAGCCAAGAACAGGGACGTTCTTCTGAAGCTTTCTTT. The V and J genes are TRBV4-3 and TRBJ1-1; the D gene is possibly TRBD1 (6 bases). The CDR3 spans 15 residues. Germline CDR1 reads LGHNA; CDR2 reads YSLEER. The ends were cut back, 0 bases at V and 6 bases at J, with 14 bases in the middle.

The CDR3 nucleotides are TGCGCCAGCAGCTCGATGATAACAGGGGGCAGTAAGGCCAACGTCCTGACTTTC. Its protein product is CASSSMITGGSKANVLTF. This chain connects TRBV5-1 to TRBJ2-6; TRBD1 aligns across 9 bases. Germline V gives CDR1 SGHRS, CDR2 YFSETQ. The junction had 13 bases not matched to a gene; V was cut back by 3 bases and J by 6 bases. This CDR3 is 18 amino acids long.

This clone showed up just once. This sequence joins TRBV4-1 and TRBJ1-4; 9 bases fit TRBD1. The ends lost 1 base at V and 6 bases at J; junction bases unmatched: 6. From germline, CDR1 is MGHRA and CDR2 YSYEKL. The CDR3 has 16 amino acids. CDR3 protein: CASSQVAGQGHEKLFF. CDR3 DNA sequence: TGCGCCAGCAGCCAAGTGGCGGGACAGGGTCATGAAAAACTGTTTTTT.

This clone showed up just once. This chain's CDR3 is CASSLLAGGTSTDTQYF. CDR3 nucleotide sequence: TGTGCCAGCAGCTTGTTGGCCGGGGGGACTAGCACAGATACGCAGTATTTT. The V and J genes are TRBV5-8 and TRBJ2-3, with 7 bases that match TRBD2. The germline V gene encodes CDR1 SGHTS and CDR2 YDEGEE. The CDR3 is made up of 17 amino acids. With V trimmed by 1 base and J by 0 bases, 8 bases remained unmatched.

The rearrangement uses TRBV2 and TRBJ1-1, with D unresolved. The germline V and J ends were trimmed by 3 bases and 1 base, with 12 bases remaining between them. This CDR3 contains 15 residues. In germline, CDR1 is SNHLY, CDR2 FYNNEI. The CDR3 spells CASSERGIGNTEAFF. CDR3 in DNA: TGTGCCAGCAGTGAGAGAGGAATTGGGAACACTGAAGCTTTCTTT.

The J gene is TRBJ2-6, the V gene TRBV28; D remains unclear. With 5 bases removed from V and 3 bases from J, the gap between germline ends came to 5 bases. The CDR3 spans 13 residues. From germline, CDR1 is MDHEN and CDR2 SYDVKM. The CDR3 DNA sequence: TGTGCCAGCAGTCCCGGTGGGGCCAACGTCCTGACTTTC. Its protein product is CASSPGGANVLTF. Together with reference TRBV28 and TRBJ2-6, the CDR3 gives the full variable domain: DVKVTQSSRYLVKRTGEKVFLECVQDMDHENMFWYRQDPGLGLRLIYFSYDVKMKEKGDIPEGYSVSREKKERFSLILESASTNQTSMYLCASSPGGANVLTFGAGSRLTVL.

This chain links TRBV7-8 with TRBJ2-5; 8 bases are shared with TRBD2. The CDR3 covers 20 residues. Trimming cost V 1 base and J 5 bases; bases outside gene matches: 21. Germline CDR1 SGHVS, CDR2 FQNEAQ. The CDR3 nucleotides read TGTGCCAGCAGCTTAGTATTCCCTACGGGACTAGAGGGGAAAAAGGAGACCCAGTACTTC. Amino acid sequence: CASSLVFPTGLEGKKETQYF.

This clone has ten or more counts. The CDR3 DNA sequence: TGTGCCAGCAGTGCGGGAGCGGATTACAATGAGCAGTTCTTC. Translation: CASSAGADYNEQFF. This sequence joins TRBV6-4 and TRBJ2-1; a weak D match, TRBD2 (6 bases). This CDR3 contains 14 residues. The germline CDR1 and CDR2 sequences are MRHNA and SNTAGT. V was pared by 4 bases and J by 4 bases, with 11 bases between.

This sequence joins TRBV19 and TRBJ2-1, with 9 bases identical to TRBD2. CDR1 and CDR2 (germline): LNHDA, SQIVND (reference sequence). V lost 6 bases, J lost 4 bases, and 10 bases stayed unmatched. This CDR3 is built from 16 residues. CDR3 in DNA: TGTGCCAGTAGCTCCCCAAGCGGGAGGCCGTACAATGAGCAGTTCTTC. Protein: CASSSPSGRPYNEQFF.

The chain uses TRBV6-5 and TRBJ1-1; 7 nucleotides align to TRBD1. CDR3 length: 13 amino acids. The ends lost 6 bases at V and 1 base at J; junction bases unmatched: 2. The germline gives CDR1 MNHEY, CDR2 SVGAGI. CDR3 region: CASSWTGNTEAFF. CDR3 nucleotides: TGTGCCAGCAGCTGGACAGGGAACACTGAAGCTTTCTTT.

The chain combines TRBV5-4 with TRBJ2-3, with D maybe TRBD2 (6 bases). V was clipped by 0 bases and J by 0 bases, with 11 bases between them. Germline V gene lookup returns CDR1 SGHNT and CDR2 YYREEE (reference sequence). The CDR3 is made up of 16 amino acids. The CDR3 loop reads CASSLDGTSSTDTQYF. The CDR3 DNA follows: TGTGCCAGCAGCTTGGACGGGACTTCTAGCACAGATACGCAGTATTTT.

J is TRBJ1-3 and V is TRBV7-2; D possibly corresponds to TRBD1 (5 bases). This CDR3 region has 15 residues. CDR1 SGHTA and CDR2 FQGNSA come from the germline V gene. Trimming removed 5 bases from V and 4 bases from J, with 15 bases in between. The CDR3 here is CASSKQGLGGNTIYF. The DNA of the CDR3 is TGTGCCAGCAGCAAGCAGGGATTGGGAGGAAACACCATATATTTT.

J is TRBJ2-2 and V is TRBV7-6; 8 nucleotides line up with TRBD2. The CDR3 consists of 16 residues. Germline assignment: CDR1 SGHVS and CDR2 FNYEAQ. The trim removed 5 bases at V and 1 base at J, leaving 6 bases unmatched. CDR3 DNA sequence: TGTGCCAGCAGCGAGAGAGCGGGGGAGAACACCGGGGAGCTGTTTTTT. The encoded protein is CASSERAGENTGELFF. The whole variable domain, filled in from reference TRBV7-6 and TRBJ2-2, reads GAGVSQSPRYKVTKRGQDVALRCDPISGHVSLYWYRQALGQGPEFLTYFNYEAQQDKSGLPNDRFSAERPEGSISTLTIQRTEQRDSAMYRCASSERAGENTGELFFGEGSRLTVL.

This clone was seen only a few times. The gene calls are TRBV19 and TRBJ1-5, with 8 nucleotides matching TRBD1. Trimming took 6 bases from V and 1 from J; bases not matched to a gene: 8. The germline gives CDR1 LNHDA, CDR2 SQIVND (reference sequence). The length of the CDR3 is 16 residues. The CDR3 protein is CASRKDRGTSNQPQHF. CDR3 nucleotides: TGTGCCAGTAGAAAAGACAGGGGCACGAGCAATCAGCCCCAGCATTTT.

This clone was seen more than once but under ten times. The rearrangement joins TRBV2 to TRBJ2-1; D is perhaps TRBD2 (6 bases). Germline V gives CDR1 SNHLY, CDR2 FYNNEI. With 3 bases removed from V and 9 bases from J, the gap between germline ends came to 12 bases. This CDR3 is built from 13 residues. In DNA form, the CDR3 reads TGTGCCAGCAGTGATATCCGGGGGTTTGAGCAGTTCTTC. Translated: CASSDIRGFEQFF.